In its sample, the clone carrying this TCR beta chain was seen a few times. The target antigen is unknown. The sample comes from a study of T-cell reconstitution after alpha-beta-depleted transplantation in children. With V trimmed by 5 bases and J by 3 bases, 12 bases remained unmatched. This CDR3 is 17 amino acids long. In germline, CDR1 is SGHTA, CDR2 FQGTGA. Overall study results and limits: After transplant, high TCRbeta diversity at day 60 in some patients arose from surviving recipient T cells and thymic progenitors. Newly produced T cells mostly provided counts and TCRbeta diversity after one year, as hyperexpanded clones declined.

The TCRbeta library incorporated unique molecular identifiers. TCRdb used MiXCR to reprocess the PCR reads, holding one entry per CDR3 protein. The sample holds 500,000 to 750,000 distinct CDR3 sequences, 10% to 15% seen once. The chain carries TRBV7-3 and TRBJ2-2; 7 positions agree with TRBD1. Specimen: PBMCs, mostly from graft donor cells, collected 360 days after TCRalphabeta/CD19-depleted stem cell transplant. The receptor was derived from a male patient under 18 who had a stem cell transplant for acute myeloid leukemia, so the T cells may come from the graft donor. The CDR3 is CASSISRGQRDTGELFF. In DNA, the CDR3 is TGTGCCAGCAGCATATCCCGGGGACAGAGGGACACCGGGGAGCTGTTTTTT.